This T cell receptor beta chain was recovered during a study of Graves' ophthalmopathy and Graves' hyperthyroidism (dated by TCRdb to the late 2010s). Notes on the research overall: Peripheral blood was collected at initial diagnosis, prior to any treatment. To explore V-J signatures that distinguish ophthalmopathy from hyperthyroidism, a discovery set of under 110 patients was enrolled, made up of over 40 with ophthalmopathy and some 60 with stable hyperthyroidism. Once sampling was done, hyperthyroidism patients were given methimazole at a starting dose of 30 mg daily, while ophthalmopathy patients were given high-dose intravenous methylprednisolone. The study used TCR beta repertoire signatures to distinguish Graves' ophthalmopathy from Graves' hyperthyroidism and to predict progression to ophthalmopathy. The 100 discovery patients were randomly split 7:3 into training and test sets. An independent validation cohort comprised around 19 hyperthyroidism patients and around 16 patients who later progressed from hyperthyroidism to ophthalmopathy. T-cell repertoires of thyroid tissue and blood were compared in over 5 hyperthyroidism patients. In total, 135 blood samples were TCR-sequenced: some 43 ophthalmopathy, about 75 hyperthyroidism and some 17 hyperthyroidism-to-ophthalmopathy patients. The paper as a whole reports these results and caveats: Most expanded thyroid clonotypes with frequency above 0.001 were also detected in blood, suggesting blood repertoires may reflect the thyroid immune response. In cross-validation, the 13-signature model distinguished ophthalmopathy from stable hyperthyroidism with approximately 90% sensitivity and around 84% specificity, while in the test set the corresponding values were about 80% and 75%. No statistical method was used to set the sample size in advance, and the investigators knew which group each participant was assigned to. In validation, the model predicted ophthalmopathy progression with nearly 71% sensitivity and about 77% specificity; roughly eleven predicted patients were CT-confirmed with GO in a median of around 6.5 months.

Stable hyperthyroidism was defined as no progression to ophthalmopathy within 18 months of follow-up. Patients with hyperthyroidism were aged 18 to 65 years, had been newly diagnosed, and had a disease duration of less than 2 months. Anyone with other autoimmune diseases, uncontrolled infections, pregnancy or lactation was excluded from the study. Diagnosis was based on clinical symptoms, serum thyroxine, TRAb, thyroid ultrasound and orbital computed tomography. Ficoll-Paque density gradient centrifugation was used to isolate PBMCs from under 11 ml of fresh peripheral blood. Total RNA was extracted using Trizol reagent, and RNA quality was checked on an Agilent 2100 Bioanalyzer. This clonotype showed up many times. The antigen this receptor binds is unknown. Base qualities are not provided; no much larger clone lies one nucleotide away. For repertoire sequencing, TCR beta CDR3 regions were amplified from RNA transcripts. HTBI primers and the Qiagen OneStep RT-PCR kit were used in a first-round RT-PCR, which was followed by a second-round multiplex PCR, size selection and purification. Libraries were sequenced paired-end with 100 bp reads on an Illumina HiSeq2000. In the authors' own workflow: SOAPnuke was used to process the reads, removing any read that contained adapters or uncalled bases, had a mean Phred below 15, or lacked an exact match to the constant primer or identifier. COPE v1.2.5 was used to merge high-quality paired reads. Each unique nucleotide sequence was treated as a clonotype, and MiTCR v1.1 was used to align the clonotypes to the IMGT TRB V, D and J references. Only V-J combinations with frequency above 0.0001 were analysed, covering around 99% of repertoires. For each V-J combination, a TCR clonal expansion and chaos score was defined as the ratio of F50 clonal expansion to chaos observed in the TCRdist matrix. Features were reduced by Welch's t-statistics and random forest to 10 to 15 V-J combinations, which fed a naive Bayes classifier. The Morisita-Horn index was used to measure how similar the thyroid and blood repertoires were. The public sequencing data were trimmed at Q25 with fastp and processed into clonotypes with MiXCR by TCRdb, which kept only in-frame beta chains. Rows merge per CDR3 protein into single entries with the most common DNA and genes. TCRdb assigned the V and J calls; the authors' analysis was not used. The sample includes more than 300,000 distinct CDR3 sequences, with 15% observed a single time. The top ten hold roughly 7% of the sample.

V is cut by 3 bases and J by 5 bases, and the space between the germline ends is 11 bases. CDR1 ENHRY and CDR2 SYGVKD were looked up in the germline V gene. The CDR3 has 13 amino acids, counting the end cysteine and phenylalanine. The only DNA kept is the CDR3, 39 bases in frame from the first base. This chain is built from TRBV10-3 and TRBJ2-7, with TRBD2 perhaps the D gene, on 5 matching bases. The TCR sequence derives from a woman aged 18-29 years with stable Graves' hyperthyroidism. Donor details come from another sample of the same person, matched by shared clones. The sequenced sample was peripheral blood. CDR3 protein: CAISEYTRDEQYF. The DNA sequence is as follows: TGTGCCATCAGTGAATACACTAGGGACGAGCAGTACTTC.